This TCR beta chain was obtained from a study of CD8 T cells in Susac syndrome. CDR3 length equals 17 residues. V lost 0 bases and J lost 0; bases outside the gene matches: 4. Germline V gene sequence: CDR1 SEHNR, CDR2 FQNEAQ (reference sequence). The authors reverse transcribed roughly 0.45 to 1 ug RNA with random hexamers. Across 54 Vbeta and 13 Jbeta, TCR beta CDR3 was amplified with immunoSEQ multiplex PCR. TCRdb itself ran the immunoSEQ multiplex PCR reads through MiXCR, one entry per CDR3 protein. The profile covers under 200,000 distinct CDR3 sequences, with about 91% appearing a single time and 0.085% to 0.09% taken by the ten largest.

The rearrangement uses TRBV7-9 and TRBJ2-7; TRBD2 matches at 11 bases. Sequencing used CD4+ T cells from PBMCs. This receptor was identified in a human donor with Susac syndrome. CDR3 protein: CASSLARLAGSSYEQYF. The CDR3 DNA reads TGTGCCAGCAGCTTAGCGAGACTAGCGGGGAGCTCCTACGAGCAGTACTTC.